This section outlines one T cell receptor beta chain sequence together with its context. Its specific antigen is unknown. The input lacks base qualities; no much larger clone sits a single base away. The data belong to a study of control samples from healthy donors and cancer patients (dated by TCRdb to 2018 to 2021). The library came from the immunoSEQ multiplex PCR assay. The source is immuneACCESS, and TCRdb retained only in-frame sequences with V and J called. Part of the clones is not carried over; for the studies checked, unresolved V genes explain less than half of this, and the remainder is unexplained. This sample gives roughly 80,000 clones in total; roughly 90% of them show up just once. The ten largest account for 5.5% to 7% of the sample. This TCR was sampled from a man between 45 and 60 years old in good health. Sequencing was performed on blood.

The DNA reads as follows: TGCAGTGCTAGTGGGACATCCATGACAGATACGCAGTATTTT. It translates as CSASGTSMTDTQYF. Rearrangement joined TRBV20-1 to TRBJ2-3; a weak D assignment points to TRBD1 (6 bases agree). Including cysteine and phenylalanine, the CDR3 has 14 amino acids. The sequence is cut down to CDR3 DNA, 42 bases in frame from base 1. CDR1 and CDR2 are drawn from the germline V gene (reference sequence): DFQATT, SNEGSKA. Trimming takes 3 bases from V and 3 bases from J, and the germline ends sit 13 bases apart.